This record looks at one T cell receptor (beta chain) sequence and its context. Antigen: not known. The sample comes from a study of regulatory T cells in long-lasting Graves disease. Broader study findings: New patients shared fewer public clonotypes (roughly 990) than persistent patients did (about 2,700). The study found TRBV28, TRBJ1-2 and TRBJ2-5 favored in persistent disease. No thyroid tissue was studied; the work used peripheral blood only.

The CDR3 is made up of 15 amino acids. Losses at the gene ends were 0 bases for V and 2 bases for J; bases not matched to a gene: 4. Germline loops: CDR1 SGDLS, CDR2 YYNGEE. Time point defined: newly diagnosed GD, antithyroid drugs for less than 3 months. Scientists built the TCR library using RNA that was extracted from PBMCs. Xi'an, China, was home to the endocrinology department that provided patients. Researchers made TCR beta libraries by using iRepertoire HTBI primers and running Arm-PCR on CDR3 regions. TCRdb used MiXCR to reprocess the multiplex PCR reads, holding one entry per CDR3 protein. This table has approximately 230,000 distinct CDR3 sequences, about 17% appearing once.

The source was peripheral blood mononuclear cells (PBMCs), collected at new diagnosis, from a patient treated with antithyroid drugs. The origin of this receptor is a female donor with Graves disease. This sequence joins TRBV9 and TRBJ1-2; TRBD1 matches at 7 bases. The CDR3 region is CASSVGGQDNYGYTF. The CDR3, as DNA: TGTGCCAGCAGCGTAGGAGGACAGGACAACTATGGCTACACCTTC.